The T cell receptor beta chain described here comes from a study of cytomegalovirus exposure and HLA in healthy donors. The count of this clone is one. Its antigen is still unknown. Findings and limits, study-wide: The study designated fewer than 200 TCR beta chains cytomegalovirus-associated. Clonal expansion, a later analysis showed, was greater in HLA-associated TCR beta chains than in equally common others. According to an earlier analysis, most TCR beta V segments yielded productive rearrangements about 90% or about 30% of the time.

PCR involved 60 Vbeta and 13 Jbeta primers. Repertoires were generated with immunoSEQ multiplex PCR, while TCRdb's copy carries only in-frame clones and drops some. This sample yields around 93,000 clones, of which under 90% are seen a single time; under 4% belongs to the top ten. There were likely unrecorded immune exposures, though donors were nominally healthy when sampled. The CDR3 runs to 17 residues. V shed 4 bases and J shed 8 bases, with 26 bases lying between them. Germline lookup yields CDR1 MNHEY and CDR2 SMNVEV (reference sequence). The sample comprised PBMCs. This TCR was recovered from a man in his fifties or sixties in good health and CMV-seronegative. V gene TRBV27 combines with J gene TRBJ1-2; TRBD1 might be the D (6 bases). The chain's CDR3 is CASSSPDRISSSMGYTF. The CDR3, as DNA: TGTGCCAGCAGTTCCCCAGACAGGATATCCTCGTCTATGGGCTACACCTTC.